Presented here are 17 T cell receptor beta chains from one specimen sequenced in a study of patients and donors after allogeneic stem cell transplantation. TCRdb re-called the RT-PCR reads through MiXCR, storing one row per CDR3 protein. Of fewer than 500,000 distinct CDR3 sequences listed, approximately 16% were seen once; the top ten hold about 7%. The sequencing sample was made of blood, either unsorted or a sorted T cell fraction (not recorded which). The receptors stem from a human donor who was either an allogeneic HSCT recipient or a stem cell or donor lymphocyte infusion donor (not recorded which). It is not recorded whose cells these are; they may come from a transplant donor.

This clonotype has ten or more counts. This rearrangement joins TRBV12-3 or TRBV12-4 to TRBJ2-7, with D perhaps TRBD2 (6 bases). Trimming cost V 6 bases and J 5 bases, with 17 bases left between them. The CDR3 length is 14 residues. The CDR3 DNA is TGTGCCAGCAGCACCGGGAGACCTTCGAACGAGCAGTACTTC. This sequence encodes CASSTGRPSNEQYF.

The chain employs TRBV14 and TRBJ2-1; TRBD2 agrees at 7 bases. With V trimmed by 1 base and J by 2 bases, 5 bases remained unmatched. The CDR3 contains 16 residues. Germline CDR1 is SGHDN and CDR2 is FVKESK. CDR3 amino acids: CASSQVRRGTYNEQFF. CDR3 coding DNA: TGTGCCAGCAGCCAAGTTAGGCGGGGGACCTACAATGAGCAGTTCTTC.

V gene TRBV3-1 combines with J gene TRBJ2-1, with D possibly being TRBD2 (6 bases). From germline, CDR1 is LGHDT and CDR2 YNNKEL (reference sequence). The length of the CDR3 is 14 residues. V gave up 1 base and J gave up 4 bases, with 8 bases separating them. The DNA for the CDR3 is TGTGCCAGCAGCCAAGGCAGCGGGTACAATGAGCAGTTCTTC. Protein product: CASSQGSGYNEQFF.

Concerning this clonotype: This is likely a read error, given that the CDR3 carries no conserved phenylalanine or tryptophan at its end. The CDR3 region is CAISGIGQGGGYTS. The CDR3 DNA follows: TGTGCCATCAGTGGAATTGGACAGGGCGGAGGCTACACCTCC. The rearrangement joins TRBV10-3 to TRBJ1-2, with 8 bases that match TRBD1. J gave up 8 bases and V 4 bases, and 9 bases lay outside the gene matches. Germline V gene lookup returns CDR1 ENHRY and CDR2 SYGVKD. This CDR3 spans 14 amino acids.

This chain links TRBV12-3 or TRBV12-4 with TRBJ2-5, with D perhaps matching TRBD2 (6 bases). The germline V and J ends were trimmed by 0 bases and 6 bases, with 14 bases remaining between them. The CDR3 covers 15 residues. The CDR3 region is CASSLAWRGAQTQYF. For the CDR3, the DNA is TGTGCCAGCAGTTTAGCGTGGCGGGGAGCCCAGACCCAGTACTTC.

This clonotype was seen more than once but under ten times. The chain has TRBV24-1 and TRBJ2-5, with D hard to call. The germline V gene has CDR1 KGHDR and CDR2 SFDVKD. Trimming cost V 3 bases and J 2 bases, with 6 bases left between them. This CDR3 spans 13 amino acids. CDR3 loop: CATSDGVQETQYF. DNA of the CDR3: TGTGCCACCAGTGATGGAGTTCAAGAGACCCAGTACTTC.

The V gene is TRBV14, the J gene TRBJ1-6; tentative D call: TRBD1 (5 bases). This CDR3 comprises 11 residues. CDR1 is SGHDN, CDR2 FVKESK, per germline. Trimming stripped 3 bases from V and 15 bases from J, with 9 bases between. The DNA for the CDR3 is TGTGCCAGCAGCCATGGGACCGACCTCCACTTT. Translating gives CASSHGTDLHF.

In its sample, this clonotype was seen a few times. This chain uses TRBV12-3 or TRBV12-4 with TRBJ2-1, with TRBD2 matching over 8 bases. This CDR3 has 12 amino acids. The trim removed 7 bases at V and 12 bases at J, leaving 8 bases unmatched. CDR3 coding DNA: TGTGCCAGCAAAAACCGGGGGGGCCGGCAGTTCTTC. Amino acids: CASKNRGGRQFF.

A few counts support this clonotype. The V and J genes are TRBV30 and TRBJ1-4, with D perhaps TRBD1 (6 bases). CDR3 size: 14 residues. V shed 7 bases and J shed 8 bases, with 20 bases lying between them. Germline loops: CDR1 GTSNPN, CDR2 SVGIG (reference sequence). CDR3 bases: TGTGCCTCGAAATACAGAGGGGACAACGAAAAACTGTTTTTT. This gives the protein CASKYRGDNEKLFF.

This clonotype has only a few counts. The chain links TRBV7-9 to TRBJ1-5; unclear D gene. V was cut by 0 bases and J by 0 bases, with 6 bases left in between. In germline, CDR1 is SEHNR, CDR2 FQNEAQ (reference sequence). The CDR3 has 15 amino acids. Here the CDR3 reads CASSLAGDSNQPQHF. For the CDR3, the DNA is TGTGCCAGCAGCTTAGCCGGTGATAGCAATCAGCCCCAGCATTTT.

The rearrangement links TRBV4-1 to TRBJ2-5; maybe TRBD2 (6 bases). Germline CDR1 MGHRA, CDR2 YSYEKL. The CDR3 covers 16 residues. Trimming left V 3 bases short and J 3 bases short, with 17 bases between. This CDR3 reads CASSQEAAGWKETQYF. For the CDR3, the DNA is TGCGCCAGCAGCCAGGAGGCGGCGGGGTGGAAAGAGACCCAGTACTTC.

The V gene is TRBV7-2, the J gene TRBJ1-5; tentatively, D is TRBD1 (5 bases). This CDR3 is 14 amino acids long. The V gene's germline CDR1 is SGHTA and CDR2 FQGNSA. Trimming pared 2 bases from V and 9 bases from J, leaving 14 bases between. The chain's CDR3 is CASSLRRDGGPQHF. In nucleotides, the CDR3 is TGTGCCAGCAGCTTAAGACGGGACGGGGGGCCCCAGCATTTT.

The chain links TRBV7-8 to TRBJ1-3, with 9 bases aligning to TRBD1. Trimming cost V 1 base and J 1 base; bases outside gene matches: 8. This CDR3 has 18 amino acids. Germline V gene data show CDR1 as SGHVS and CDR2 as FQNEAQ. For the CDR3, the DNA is TGTGCCAGCAGCTTAGACCTCGGGACAGGGAATTCTGGAAACACCATATATTTT. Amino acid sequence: CASSLDLGTGNSGNTIYF.

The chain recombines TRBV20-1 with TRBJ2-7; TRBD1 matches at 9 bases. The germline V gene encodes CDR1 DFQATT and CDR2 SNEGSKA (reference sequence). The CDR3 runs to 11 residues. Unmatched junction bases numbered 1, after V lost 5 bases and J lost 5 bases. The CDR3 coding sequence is TGCAGTGCTTGGGACAGGGACGAGCAGTACTTC. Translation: CSAWDRDEQYF.

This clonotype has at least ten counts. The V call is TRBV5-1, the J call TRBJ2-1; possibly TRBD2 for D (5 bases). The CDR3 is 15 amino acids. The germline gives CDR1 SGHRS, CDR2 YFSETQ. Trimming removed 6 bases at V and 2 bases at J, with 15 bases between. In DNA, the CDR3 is TGCGCCAGCACCCCTCGGTACGGGGCCTACAATGAGCAGTTCTTC. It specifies CASTPRYGAYNEQFF.

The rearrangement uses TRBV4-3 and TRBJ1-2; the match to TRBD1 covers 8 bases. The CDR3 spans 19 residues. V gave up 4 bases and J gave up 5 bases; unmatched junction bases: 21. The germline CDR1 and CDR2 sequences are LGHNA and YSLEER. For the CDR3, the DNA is TGCGCCAGCAGCCGGGTGGCCCCGGGACAGGAACAGATAGCATATGGCTACACCTTC. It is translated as CASSRVAPGQEQIAYGYTF.

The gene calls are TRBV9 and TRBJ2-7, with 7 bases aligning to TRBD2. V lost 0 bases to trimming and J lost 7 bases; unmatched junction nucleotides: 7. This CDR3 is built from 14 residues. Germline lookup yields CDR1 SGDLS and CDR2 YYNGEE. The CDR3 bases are TGTGCCAGCAGCGTAGTCAGCGGGGCCGGGGAGCAGTACTTC. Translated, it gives CASSVVSGAGEQYF.